This T cell receptor (beta chain) is from a study of PD-L1 blockade in urothelial cancer. Overall study context: A median blood sample held 141,255 T cells and more than 80,000 unique TCRs.

CDR1 is MRHNA, CDR2 SNTAGT, per germline. The CDR3 is 14 residues long. The V gene end was trimmed by 6 bases and the J gene end by 5 bases; junction bases not matched to a gene: 8. The sample's time point: peripheral blood 6 weeks after treatment start. TCRdb's table, derived via immunoSEQ multiplex PCR, lists solely in-frame clones and lacks some. The sample consists of roughly 45,000 clones, 82% of them appearing once. The TCR originated in a man between 60 and 75 years old with urothelial cancer. The chain couples TRBV6-4 to TRBJ2-3; 7 nucleotides align to TRBD2. The specimen was PBMCs, collected around atezolizumab (anti-PD-L1) treatment. CDR3 region: CASSLEGGRDTQYF. CDR3 DNA: TGTGCCAGCAGCCTCGAGGGAGGGCGAGATACGCAGTATTTT.